Below are 12 T cell receptor beta chains sequenced from a single sample in a study of radiotherapy plus CTLA-4 blockade in lung cancer. Clones were read by immunoSEQ multiplex PCR, and TCRdb kept only the in-frame ones, dropping some. The table lists 70,000 to 90,000 clones, around 76% of them singletons. The sequencing here drew on peripheral blood, taken from a patient treated with radiotherapy plus ipilimumab. The receptors were sampled from a human donor with non-small cell lung cancer whose response to radiotherapy plus ipilimumab could not be evaluated. Some clones in this sample may be carry-over from other donors' samples.

The chain recombines TRBV10-1 with TRBJ1-2; 9 positions agree with TRBD1. V trimming: 6 bases; J trimming: 4 bases; junction bases outside the gene matches: 0. CDR1 and CDR2 (germline): WNHNN, SYGVQD (reference sequence). The CDR3 length is 12 residues. CDR3 residues: CASRGQGYGYTF. The CDR3 DNA follows: TGCGCCAGCAGGGGACAGGGCTATGGCTACACCTTC.

The chain links TRBV6-5 to TRBJ1-2; 8 bases map to TRBD1. This CDR3 has 12 amino acids. V lost 2 bases to trimming and J lost 7 bases; unmatched junction nucleotides: 0. Germline V gene sequence: CDR1 MNHEY, CDR2 SVGAGI. CDR3 coding DNA: TGTGCCAGCAGTTACGGACAGGGTGGCTACACCTTC. Protein sequence: CASSYGQGGYTF.

V gene TRBV9 combines with J gene TRBJ2-1; D remains ambiguous. The CDR3 covers 13 residues. Trimming pared 6 bases from V and 5 bases from J, leaving 12 bases between. Germline V gene lookup returns CDR1 SGDLS and CDR2 YYNGEE. Here the CDR3 DNA reads TGTGCCAGCAACCTCGACGGAGACAATGAGCAGTTCTTC. Amino acids: CASNLDGDNEQFF.

J is TRBJ2-5 and V is TRBV2; TRBD1 might be the D (5 bases). The V gene's germline CDR1 is SNHLY and CDR2 FYNNEI. Trimming took off 7 bases at V and 0 bases at J, with 12 bases between the two ends. The length of the CDR3 is 14 residues. CDR3 residues: CASIPRAYQETQYF. CDR3 coding DNA: TGTGCCAGCATCCCCAGGGCCTACCAAGAGACCCAGTACTTC. Supplemented by reference TRBV2 and TRBJ2-5, the full variable domain reads EPEVTQTPSHQVTQMGQEVILRCVPISNHLYFYWYRQILGQKVEFLVSFYNNEISEKSEIFDDQFSVERPDGSNFTLKIRSTKLEDSAMYFCASIPRAYQETQYFGPGTRLLVL.

The J gene is TRBJ2-1, the V gene TRBV7-2; 7 nucleotides line up with TRBD2. This CDR3 is built from 15 residues. J was trimmed by 4 bases and V by 5 bases; bases with no gene match: 8. CDR1 is SGHTA, CDR2 FQGNSA, per germline. CDR3 coding DNA: TGTGCCAGCAGCCTAGGGGCGGGAGCTTACAATGAGCAGTTCTTC. It translates to CASSLGAGAYNEQFF. Complete variable domain (other parts from reference TRBV7-2 and TRBJ2-1): GAGVSQSPSNKVTEKGKDVELRCDPISGHTALYWYRQSLGQGLEFLIYFQGNSAPDKSGLPSDRFSAERTGGSVSTLTIQRTQQEDSAVYLCASSLGAGAYNEQFFGPGTRLTVL.

CDR3 amino acids: CASSLAYRVGEQYF. The CDR3 nucleotides are TGTGCCAGCAGCTTAGCGTACAGGGTCGGCGAGCAGTACTTC. The gene calls are TRBV7-9 and TRBJ2-5; perhaps TRBD1 as D (6 bases). The tail of the sequence fits TRBJ2-7 better, so the J call may be wrong. Germline values: CDR1 SEHNR, CDR2 FQNEAQ (reference sequence). The CDR3 is 14 residues long.

This clone was counted between two and nine times. V gene TRBV7-9 combines with J gene TRBJ1-1; D gene ambiguous. The V and J ends lost 1 base and 4 bases respectively, with 13 bases between them. The CDR3 totals 15 residues. Germline CDR1 SEHNR, CDR2 FQNEAQ (reference sequence). Here the CDR3 DNA reads TGTGCCAGCAGCTTAGATTCCCTAGTGAGCACTGAAGCTTTCTTT. Translation: CASSLDSLVSTEAFF.

The rearrangement links TRBV9 to TRBJ2-5; TRBD2 matches at 8 bases. The CDR3 is 15 residues long. The trim removed 4 bases at V and 4 bases at J, leaving 9 bases unmatched. Germline-derived CDR1 and CDR2 are SGDLS and YYNGEE. The CDR3 DNA sequence: TGTGCCAGCAGCCCAGGAGCGGGAGCCGGAGAGACCCAGTACTTC. Its protein is CASSPGAGAGETQYF.

V gene TRBV28 combines with J gene TRBJ1-3, with D perhaps TRBD1 (6 bases). The ends were cut back, 2 bases at V and 5 bases at J, with 13 bases in the middle. The CDR3 has 15 residues. From germline, CDR1 is MDHEN and CDR2 SYDVKM. Here the CDR3 reads CASSLIGGRRNTIYF. CDR3 bases: TGTGCCAGCAGTTTAATTGGGGGCAGGAGAAACACCATATATTTT.

The CDR3 DNA reads as TGTGCCAGCAGCTTAGAAGGGGCGGGACGACGCTACGAGCAGTACTTC. It specifies CASSLEGAGRRYEQYF. V gene TRBV7-2 combines with J gene TRBJ2-7, with D perhaps TRBD2 (6 bases). The CDR3 is 16 amino acids. Trimming left V 1 base short and J 3 bases short, with 16 bases between. Germline V gene sequence: CDR1 SGHTA, CDR2 FQGNSA.

This rearrangement joins TRBV14 to TRBJ1-1; D call uncertain. The germline V gene has CDR1 SGHDN and CDR2 FVKESK. V lost 4 bases and J 1 base, leaving 10 bases between the germline ends. The CDR3 extends over 14 amino acids. The CDR3 DNA is TGTGCCAGCAGCCGTCTTGCCGGGAACACTGAAGCTTTCTTT. This sequence encodes CASSRLAGNTEAFF.

This clone came up a few times. J is TRBJ1-6 and V is TRBV6-5; no definite D call. The length of the CDR3 is 13 residues. V lost 5 bases to trimming and J lost 17 bases, with 19 bases between them. CDR1 is MNHEY and CDR2 is SVGAGI in the germline V gene. CDR3 protein: CASSEADERRIHF. CDR3 in DNA: TGTGCCAGCAGTGAAGCGGATGAGCGACGGATCCACTTT.